This T cell receptor beta chain emerged from a study of Graves' ophthalmopathy and Graves' hyperthyroidism. The CDR3 covers 16 residues. Germline CDR1 and CDR2: SGHDT and YYEEEE. Germline trimming cut 5 bases from V and 8 bases from J; bases unmatched to any gene: 13. There are many counts of this clonotype. TCR beta CDR3 regions were amplified from RNA transcripts. HTBI primers were employed in first-round RT-PCR, then a second-round multiplex PCR followed. MiXCR was run by TCRdb on the multiplex PCR reads, yielding one entry per CDR3 protein. The sample consists of 200,000 to 300,000 distinct CDR3 sequences, 45% to 55% of them appearing once.

What was sequenced was peripheral blood. The sequence was obtained from an adult man with Graves' ophthalmopathy. This chain uses TRBV5-6 with TRBJ1-4; 9 bases match TRBD1. The CDR3 bases are TGTGCCAGCAGTCGTCGTACAGGGGGCACCGCGGAAAAACTGTTTTTT. It codes for CASSRRTGGTAEKLFF.